Below are 20 T cell receptor delta chains sequenced from a single sample in a study of delta chain sequences of gamma delta T cells. TCRdb fed the 5' RACE reads into CATT to redo clone calling. The table has about 2,200 delta-chain clones, about 26% seen once. Sequenced sample: either unsorted cells or a sorted T cell fraction (not recorded which). The origin of the receptors is a human donor in good health.

Remarks on this clone: A much larger clone lies one base from this, so it may be a read error. The same CDR3 arises from other DNA sequences in this sample as well. This rearrangement joins TRDV2 to TRDJ1, with 8 bases fitting TRDD3. Germline assignment: CDR1 GEAIGNYY and CDR2 EKD. The CDR3 extends over 15 amino acids. The trim removed 2 bases at V and 9 bases at J, leaving 13 bases unmatched. CDR3 protein: CACDKLGGRGVELIF. CDR3 coding DNA: TGTGCCTGTGACAAACTGGGGGGACGGGGGGTGGAACTCATCTTT.

The chain uses TRDV2 and TRDJ1; 9 nucleotides align to TRDD3. Germline V gives CDR1 GEAIGNYY, CDR2 EKD. Unmatched junction bases numbered 13, after V lost 3 bases and J lost 0 bases. The CDR3 is 18 residues long. The CDR3 spells CACDLMLGDAPHTDKLIF. The CDR3 region has the DNA TGTGCCTGTGACTTAATGCTGGGGGATGCCCCCCACACCGATAAACTCATCTTT.

Details on this clone: The likely explanation is a read error, given a far larger clone one base away. The chain is built from TRDV2 and TRDJ3, with 7 bases lining up with TRDD3. This CDR3 contains 20 residues. V lost 0 bases, J lost 0 bases, and 10 bases stayed unmatched. Germline assignment: CDR1 GEAIGNYY and CDR2 EKD. CDR3 nucleotide sequence: TGTGCCTGTGACACCGGCAGTGGGGGACCCCGCTCCTGGGACACCCGACAGATGTTTTTC. Translated, it gives CACDTGSGGPRSWDTRQMFF.

For this clone: Being one base from a much bigger clone, this may be a read error. The gene calls are TRDV2 and TRDJ1, with D uncertain. CDR3 length: 15 amino acids. V was shortened by 4 bases and J by 3 bases, with 17 bases between the two germline ends. In germline, CDR1 is GEAIGNYY, CDR2 EKD. This CDR3 reads CACDKLQNVPDKLIF. CDR3 sequence (DNA): TGTGCCTGTGATAAACTTCAGAACGTCCCCGATAAACTCATCTTT.

Comments on this clone: This probably arose from a read error, given a far larger clone one base away. Additional DNA sequences in this sample encode the identical CDR3. This chain uses TRDV2 with TRDJ1; 8 bases map to TRDD3. V gave up 1 base and J gave up 8 bases; unmatched junction bases: 14. CDR3 length: 16 residues. CDR1 and CDR2 (germline): GEAIGNYY, EKD. CDR3 loop: CACDTVTGGDTTKLIF. In nucleotides, the CDR3 is TGTGCCTGTGACACTGTTACTGGTGGGGATACAACAAAACTCATCTTT.

Only a few counts were recorded for this clone. The CDR3 DNA is TGTGCCTCCCGACCTTCAGCCCCCTGGGACACCCGACAGATGTTTTTC. Its translation: CASRPSAPWDTRQMFF. No call was made for the V gene; the J gene is TRDJ3. The CDR3 contains 16 residues.

The chain carries TRDV2 and TRDJ1, with 11 bases that match TRDD3. Unmatched junction bases numbered 9, after V lost 3 bases and J lost 1 base. This CDR3 is built from 17 residues. Germline V lookup: CDR1 GEAIGNYY, CDR2 EKD. The CDR3 nucleotides read TGTGCCTGTGACCTACTGGGGGATATTAGAGTCACCGATAAACTCATCTTT. Its translation is CACDLLGDIRVTDKLIF.

This clone is medium-sized. V usage is TRDV2 and J usage is TRDJ3; 9 nucleotides align to TRDD3. The length of the CDR3 is 18 residues. With V trimmed by 0 bases and J by 1 base, 3 bases remained unmatched. Germline CDR1 is GEAIGNYY and CDR2 is EKD. This CDR3 reads CACDTTGGVSWDTRQMFF. In nucleotides, the CDR3 is TGTGCCTGTGACACCACTGGGGGAGTATCCTGGGACACCCGACAGATGTTTTTC.

By share of the sample, this clone is medium-sized. The rearrangement links TRDV2 to TRDJ1; 9 nucleotides agree with TRDD3. The length of the CDR3 is 18 residues. Germline V CDR1 and CDR2: GEAIGNYY, EKD. Germline trimming cut 0 bases from V and 1 base from J; bases unmatched to any gene: 11. CDR3 amino acids: CACDTLFTGGPLTDKLIF. The CDR3 DNA sequence: TGTGCCTGTGACACCCTGTTTACTGGGGGACCACTCACCGATAAACTCATCTTT.

This clone is labeled as medium-sized (0.01 to 0.1%). The rearrangement links TRDV2 to TRDJ1, with no clear D. This CDR3 comprises 13 residues. Trimming pared 4 bases from V and 0 bases from J, leaving 8 bases between. Germline V CDR1 and CDR2: GEAIGNYY, EKD. CDR3 coding DNA: TGTGCCTGTGAGGGCTTAAACACCGATAAACTCATCTTT. Its translation: CACEGLNTDKLIF.

In this sample, this clone is medium-sized (0.01 to 0.1%). The rearrangement uses TRDV2 and TRDJ1; D perhaps matches TRDD3 (6 bases). This CDR3 comprises 17 residues. V was pared by 7 bases and J by 1 base, with 24 bases between. Germline V gene lookup returns CDR1 GEAIGNYY and CDR2 EKD. CDR3 amino acids: CACATLGIKGPTDKLIF. The DNA for the CDR3 is TGTGCCTGCGCGACGCTAGGGATAAAGGGCCCCACCGATAAACTCATCTTT.

This clone was counted only a few times. The rearrangement joins TRDV2 to TRDJ1; TRDD3 matches 12 bases. Looked up from germline, CDR1 is GEAIGNYY and CDR2 is EKD. V gave up 1 base and J gave up 4 bases; unmatched junction bases: 18. The length of the CDR3 is 20 residues. The CDR3 DNA sequence: TGTGCCTGTGACACTATAGTACTGGGGGATACTACGTCTTTGGTCGATAAACTCATCTTT. Amino acids: CACDTIVLGDTTSLVDKLIF.

This clone appeared a few times. V is TRDV2 and J is TRDJ3, with 7 bases that match TRDD3. Germline lookup yields CDR1 GEAIGNYY and CDR2 EKD. The trim removed 4 bases at V and 1 base at J, leaving 18 bases unmatched. The length of the CDR3 is 21 residues. CDR3 nucleotides: TGTGCCTGTGAAGCCTTGGGGATATCTAGAAGTTGGTCCTGGGACACCCGACAGATGTTTTTC. Translating it yields CACEALGISRSWSWDTRQMFF.

By frequency in the sample, this clone is medium-sized. This sequence joins TRDV2 and TRDJ1; TRDD3 matches at 10 bases. The CDR3 sequence is 17 residues long. The ends lost 5 bases at V and 0 bases at J; junction bases unmatched: 11. CDR1 is GEAIGNYY and CDR2 is EKD in the germline V gene. The CDR3 DNA reads as TGTGCCTGTGGATACCTTACTGGGGGATCGTACACCGATAAACTCATCTTT. This translates into CACGYLTGGSYTDKLIF.

This clone is classed as medium-sized. The sample carries other DNA sequences with the same CDR3. The chain combines TRDV2 with TRDJ1; 8 nucleotides agree with TRDD3. This CDR3 has 19 amino acids. CDR1 and CDR2 (germline): GEAIGNYY, EKD. Germline trimming cut 3 bases from V and 0 bases from J; bases unmatched to any gene: 17. CDR3 protein: CACDSPFDGGFYDTDKLIF. DNA for the CDR3: TGTGCCTGTGACTCCCCCTTCGATGGGGGATTCTACGACACCGATAAACTCATCTTT.

With respect to this clone: Other DNA sequences in the sample encode the same CDR3. The rearrangement joins TRDV2 to TRDJ1; 7 bases agree with TRDD3. J gave up 0 bases and V 2 bases, and 14 bases lay outside the gene matches. The length of the CDR3 is 18 residues. Germline CDR1 GEAIGNYY, CDR2 EKD. The CDR3 reads CACDSILGPNGYTDKLIF. CDR3 nucleotides: TGTGCCTGTGACAGTATACTGGGGCCTAACGGGTACACCGATAAACTCATCTTT.

As for this clone: With a much larger clone just one base away, this may be a read error. The chain recombines TRDV2 with TRDJ3; 10 nucleotides agree with TRDD3. The CDR3 length is 22 residues. V lost 5 bases, J lost 0 bases, and 18 bases stayed unmatched. Germline CDR1 reads GEAIGNYY; CDR2 reads EKD. CDR3 in amino acids: CACAPPVLGDPHTSWDTRQMFF. In DNA form, the CDR3 reads TGTGCCTGTGCCCCGCCTGTACTGGGGGATCCCCATACCTCCTGGGACACCCGACAGATGTTTTTC.

Concerning this clone itself: A far larger clone is a single base away, which makes a read error likely. The CDR3 loop reads CACDTVSTGELGGVTDKLIF. The CDR3 region has the DNA TGTGCCTGTGACACCGTTAGTACTGGGGAATTGGGGGGTGTCACCGATAAACTCATCTTT. The chain employs TRDV2 and TRDJ1; TRDD3 agrees at 7 bases. The CDR3 covers 20 residues. Germline V gene data show CDR1 as GEAIGNYY and CDR2 as EKD. J was trimmed by 1 base and V by 0 bases; bases with no gene match: 19.

By proportion, this clone is medium-sized. The gene calls are TRDV2 and TRDJ1, with 11 positions matching TRDD3. This CDR3 region has 16 residues. V shed 3 bases and J 3 bases; nucleotides not matched to a gene: 8. Germline CDR1 and CDR2: GEAIGNYY and EKD. CDR3 in DNA: TGTGCCTGTGACCTACTACTGGGGGATAATGCCGATAAACTCATCTTT. This encodes CACDLLLGDNADKLIF.

Notes on this clone: Possible read error: a much larger clone is one base away. V and J are TRDV2 and TRDJ1; D not certain. The J call may be in error: the DNA end matches TRDJ2 better. The length of the CDR3 is 15 residues. Germline CDR1 and CDR2: GEAIGNYY and EKD. The CDR3 DNA reads as TGTGCCTGTGACACCGTGGACCCTCACACCGATAAACTCTTCTTT. Encoded protein: CACDTVDPHTDKLFF.